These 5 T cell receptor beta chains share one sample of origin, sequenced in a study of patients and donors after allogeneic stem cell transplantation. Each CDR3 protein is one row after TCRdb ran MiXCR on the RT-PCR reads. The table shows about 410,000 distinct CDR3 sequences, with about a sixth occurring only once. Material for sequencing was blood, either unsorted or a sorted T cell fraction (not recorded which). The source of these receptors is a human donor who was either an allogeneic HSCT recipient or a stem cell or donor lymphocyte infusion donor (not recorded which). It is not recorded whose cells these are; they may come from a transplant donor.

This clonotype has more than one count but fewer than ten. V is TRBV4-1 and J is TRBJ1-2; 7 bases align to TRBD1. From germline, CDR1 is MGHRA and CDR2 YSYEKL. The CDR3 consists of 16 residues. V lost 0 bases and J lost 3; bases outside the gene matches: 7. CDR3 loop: CASSQDGAGGDYGYTF. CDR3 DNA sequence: TGCGCCAGCAGCCAAGACGGGGCAGGGGGGGACTATGGCTACACCTTC.

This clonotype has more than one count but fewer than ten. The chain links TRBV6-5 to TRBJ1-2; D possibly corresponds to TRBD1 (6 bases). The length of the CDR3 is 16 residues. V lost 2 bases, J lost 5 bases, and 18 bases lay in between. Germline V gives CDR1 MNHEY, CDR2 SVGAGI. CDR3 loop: CASSYGVAGDKYGYTF. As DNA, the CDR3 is TGTGCCAGCAGTTACGGGGTGGCTGGGGACAAGTATGGCTACACCTTC.

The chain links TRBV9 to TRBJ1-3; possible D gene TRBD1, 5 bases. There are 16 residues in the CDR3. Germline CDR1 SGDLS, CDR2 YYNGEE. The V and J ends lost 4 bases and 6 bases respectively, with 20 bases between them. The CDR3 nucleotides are TGTGCCAGCAGCCGCGAAAGCCCAGGGTTAGCAAACACCATATATTTT. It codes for CASSRESPGLANTIYF.

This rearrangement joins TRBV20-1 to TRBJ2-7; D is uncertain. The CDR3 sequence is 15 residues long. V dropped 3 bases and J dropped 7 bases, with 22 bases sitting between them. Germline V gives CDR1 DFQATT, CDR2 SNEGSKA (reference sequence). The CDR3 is CSARKRRIGTLEQYF. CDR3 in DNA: TGCAGTGCTAGGAAAAGAAGGATTGGAACGCTGGAGCAGTACTTC.

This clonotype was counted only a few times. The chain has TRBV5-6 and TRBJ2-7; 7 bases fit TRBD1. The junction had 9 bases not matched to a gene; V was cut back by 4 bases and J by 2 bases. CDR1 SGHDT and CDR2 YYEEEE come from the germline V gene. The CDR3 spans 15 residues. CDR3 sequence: CASSTTDGQAYEQYF. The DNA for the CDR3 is TGTGCCAGCAGCACAACCGACGGACAGGCCTACGAGCAGTACTTC.